One and the same sample provided the 8 T cell receptor beta chains below, sequenced in a study of metastatic and nonmetastatic thyroid tumors. TCRdb used MiXCR to call clones anew from the PCR reads. This table has approximately 86,000 clones, around 13% appearing once. Treatment of any kind had been given to no patient before thyroid surgery. What was sequenced was tumor tissue. The source of these receptors is a female donor with papillary thyroid cancer or a benign thyroid nodule (not recorded which). Some clones in this sample may be carry-over from other donors' samples.

This clone occurred many times. The gene calls are TRBV5-1 and TRBJ1-6; 7 bases map to TRBD1. This CDR3 is built from 15 residues. The V and J ends lost 2 bases and 7 bases, in that order; junction bases with no gene match: 6. Germline CDR1 and CDR2: SGHRS and YFSETQ. The CDR3 is CASSFEGARNSPLHF. The DNA for the CDR3 is TGCGCCAGCAGCTTTGAGGGGGCAAGGAATTCACCCCTCCACTTT.

This clone has a count of ten or more. The sample has other DNA sequences that encode this CDR3 too. The chain recombines TRBV20-1 with TRBJ2-5; TRBD2 matches 7 bases. Germline CDR1 reads DFQATT; CDR2 reads SNEGSKA (reference sequence). With 2 bases clipped from V and 5 bases from J, the junction kept 14 bases outside the gene matches. The CDR3 is 16 residues long. The CDR3 here is CSARSLLGGGPETQYF. The CDR3 DNA is TGCAGTGCTAGATCGCTTCTGGGGGGAGGGCCTGAGACCCAGTACTTC.

The rearrangement joins TRBV5-1 to TRBJ1-5; D perhaps matches TRBD1 (5 bases). The CDR3 has 15 residues. The ends were cut back, 4 bases at V and 3 bases at J, with 14 bases in the middle. CDR1 and CDR2 (germline): SGHRS, YFSETQ. In nucleotides, the CDR3 is TGCGCCAGCAGCGAGGGGCCTACCTCCAATCAGCCCCAGCATTTT. Translation gives CASSEGPTSNQPQHF.

Sample share makes this clone medium-sized (0.01 to 0.1%). The chain is built from TRBV6-5 and TRBJ2-3; TRBD1 might be the D (6 bases). Germline V lookup: CDR1 MNHEY, CDR2 SVGAGI. With 3 bases removed from V and 4 bases from J, the gap between germline ends came to 14 bases. The CDR3 is 15 amino acids. The DNA for the CDR3 is TGTGCCAGCAGTTATGGGGGCGGTGTCGCAGATACGCAGTATTTT. Encoded protein: CASSYGGGVADTQYF.

This clone was detected ten times or more. Germline and junction disagree at one end, which may indicate a read error. This chain connects TRBV6-1 to TRBJ2-2; D ambiguous. The CDR3 consists of 15 residues. Germline-derived CDR1 and CDR2 are MNHNS and SASEGT. The CDR3 sequence: CASREAWMETRELFF. The CDR3 DNA sequence: TGTGCCAGCAGGGAAGCATGGATGGAGACCCGGGAGCTGTTTTTT.

The table lists this clone with many counts. This chain links TRBV20-1 with TRBJ2-5, with D possibly being TRBD2 (5 bases). This CDR3 region has 15 residues. With 6 bases removed from V and 1 base from J, the gap between germline ends came to 18 bases. Germline CDR1 is DFQATT and CDR2 is SNEGSKA (reference sequence). For the CDR3, the DNA is TGCAGTGCCCCGGCCTCGGTAGCGCGCCAAGAGACCCAGTACTTC. Translated, it gives CSAPASVARQETQYF.

Many counts were recorded for this clone. The chain's CDR3 is CASSQVPTGGGGYGYTF. The CDR3 DNA reads TGCGCCAGCAGCCAAGTGCCCACAGGGGGTGGAGGCTATGGCTACACCTTC. V is TRBV4-1 and J is TRBJ1-2, with 8 bases matching TRBD1. The length of the CDR3 is 17 residues. Trimming cost V 1 base and J 4 bases; bases outside gene matches: 11. The germline gives CDR1 MGHRA, CDR2 YSYEKL.

This chain connects TRBV20-1 to TRBJ1-5; possible D gene TRBD1, 5 bases. Germline V gene lookup returns CDR1 DFQATT and CDR2 SNEGSKA (reference sequence). V was cut by 1 base and J by 6 bases, with 19 bases left in between. There are 16 residues in the CDR3. The CDR3 loop reads CSARASGTGGCQPQHF. DNA of the CDR3: TGCAGTGCTAGAGCCTCCGGGACTGGGGGATGTCAGCCCCAGCATTTT.